This TCR beta chain was documented in a study of read filtering for tumor transcriptome and immune sequencing. Study-level information: Under 10 patients were R-ISS I, approximately 15 were R-ISS II, roughly 7 were R-ISS III. Whole-transcriptome libraries were prepared after DNase treatment.

The germline V and J ends were trimmed by 3 bases and 2 bases, with 14 bases remaining between them. CDR3 length: 15 amino acids. In germline, CDR1 is SGHKS, CDR2 YYEKEE (reference sequence). Many counts were recorded for this clonotype. Its specificity is not known. Every patient had bone marrow sampled while the disease was active. Molecular barcoded adaptors covering alpha/delta and beta/gamma chains were used on about 0.4 ug RNA. TCRdb passed the reads through MiXCR, listing each CDR3 protein once. The sample consists of about 58,000 distinct CDR3 sequences, 9% to 15% of them appearing once. Study conclusions and caveats: Even smaller IR-seq throughput identified most shared clonotypes.

The TCR originated in a donor aged 40 or older with multiple myeloma. Sample: a population of CD138-negative cells sorted from bone marrow. The rearrangement uses TRBV5-5 and TRBJ1-1; D perhaps matches TRBD1 (6 bases). CDR3 sequence: CASSWATGGNTEAFF. The CDR3 DNA is TGTGCCAGCAGCTGGGCGACAGGAGGAAACACTGAAGCTTTCTTT.